This entry features one TCR beta chain sequence. Its antigen is still unknown. TCRdb's copy holds only in-frame clones and misses some; the assay was immunoSEQ multiplex PCR. The sample carries about 97,000 clones, 80% to 95% recorded once. The data were taken from a study of graft-versus-host responses after intestinal transplantation. In the study overall: Among the recipients, all got anti-thymocyte globulin induction and then tacrolimus and steroids for about 3 years. Broader study findings: Declining HvG levels early post-transplant were linked to peak circulating GvH clone levels.

The length of the CDR3 is 14 residues. CDR1 and CDR2 from the germline V gene are SGHNT and YENEEA. Trimming cost V 5 bases and J 1 base, with 11 bases left between them. The sequence was collected from a human donor who was the organ donor for an intestinal transplant. The chain employs TRBV11-3 and TRBJ1-2; perhaps TRBD1 as D (5 bases). The sequencing here drew on unstimulated CD8+ T cells sorted from spleen or lymph node cells, taken before transplant. The CDR3 nucleotides are TGTGCCAGCAGCCCTATGACAGATAACTATGGCTACACCTTC. Its protein is CASSPMTDNYGYTF.